This T cell receptor (beta chain) was captured by sequencing in a study of T cell responses to AZD1222 COVID-19 vaccine. Study overall: Doses given second, at about 4 or about 12 weeks, were pooled. Whole-study results and caveats: Baseline serostatus was positive in only a handful of AZD1222 recipients. It should be noted that donors were predominantly white British and more often female, and clonal diversity was possibly underestimated. Researchers report vaccine-associated CD4 TCRs spanning spike, with dominance at 160-218 and 743-854.

Worth noting for this clone: Its antigen is not identified.

The CDR3 runs to 13 residues. CDR1 is SEHNR, CDR2 FQNEAQ, per germline (reference sequence). Trimming shortened V by 4 bases and J by 9 bases, and 10 bases separated the two germline ends. Sequencing was performed with immunoSEQ multiplex PCR; in TCRdb, only in-frame clones are kept and a portion is missing. The sample has around 130,000 clones, 93% seen once; the top ten hold around 3.3%. This chain uses TRBV7-9 with TRBJ1-6, with D possibly TRBD1 on 5 matching bases. The receptor was derived from an adult in good health. This specimen was peripheral blood, taken on day 0 of AZD1222 vaccination. As DNA, the CDR3 is TGTGCCAGCAGCTCCCGCGGGGGTTCACCCCTCCACTTT. This translates into CASSSRGGSPLHF. The whole variable domain, filled in from reference TRBV7-9 and TRBJ1-6, reads DTGVSQNPRHKITKRGQNVTFRCDPISEHNRLYWYRQTLGQGPEFLTYFQNEAQLEKSRLLSDRFSAERPKGSFSTLEIQRTEQGDSAMYLCASSSRGGSPLHFGNGTRLTVT.